This T cell receptor (beta chain) was found in a study of shared clonotypes between healthy human individuals. Study summary: The composition of the donors was a couple of women and a few men aged 18 to 49.

Trimming stripped 3 bases from V and 5 bases from J, with 14 bases between. The germline V gene has CDR1 GTSNPN and CDR2 SVGIG (reference sequence). This CDR3 has 14 amino acids. Points on this clone: What it binds is unknown.

Some clones are missing from TCRdb's copy, which holds only in-frame ones; the method was immunoSEQ multiplex PCR. The repertoire holds about 980,000 clones, with 70% to 85% as singletons. Findings and caveats of the study: When compared with the clonotypes that were shared by all four sorted-subset donors, the non-shared clonotypes turned out to have lower generation probabilities.

The study enrolled healthy HIV-negative adults without recent acute infections or vaccinations as donors. Naive CD45RA+ and memory CD45RA-negative subsets were split from CD4+ cells. The sequenced sample was memory CD4+ T cells sorted from blood. Noted subset: CD45RA-negative fraction. The sequence came from a man younger than 35 in good health. The rearrangement uses TRBV30 and TRBJ1-5, with D possibly matching TRBD1 (6 bases). The CDR3 loop is CAWSITGTHQPQHF. For the CDR3, the DNA is TGTGCCTGGAGCATTACAGGGACTCATCAGCCCCAGCATTTT.